What follows describes a single T cell receptor (beta chain). TCRdb's copy holds only in-frame clones and misses some; the assay was immunoSEQ multiplex PCR. The sample consists of roughly 60,000 clones, approximately 94% of them appearing once. These data are taken from a study of control samples from healthy donors and cancer patients. The clonotype originates from a young man in good health. Sequenced sample: blood.

DNA of the CDR3: TGTGCCAGCAGCCAGAATGGGGGTAGCGGGAGCCTTACGAATGAGCAGTTCTTC. Translation gives CASSQNGGSGSLTNEQFF. The chain has TRBV7-6 and TRBJ2-1; 9 bases match TRBD2. CDR3 size: 18 residues. Germline trimming cut 5 bases from V and 7 bases from J; bases unmatched to any gene: 18. Germline CDR1 SGHVS, CDR2 FNYEAQ.